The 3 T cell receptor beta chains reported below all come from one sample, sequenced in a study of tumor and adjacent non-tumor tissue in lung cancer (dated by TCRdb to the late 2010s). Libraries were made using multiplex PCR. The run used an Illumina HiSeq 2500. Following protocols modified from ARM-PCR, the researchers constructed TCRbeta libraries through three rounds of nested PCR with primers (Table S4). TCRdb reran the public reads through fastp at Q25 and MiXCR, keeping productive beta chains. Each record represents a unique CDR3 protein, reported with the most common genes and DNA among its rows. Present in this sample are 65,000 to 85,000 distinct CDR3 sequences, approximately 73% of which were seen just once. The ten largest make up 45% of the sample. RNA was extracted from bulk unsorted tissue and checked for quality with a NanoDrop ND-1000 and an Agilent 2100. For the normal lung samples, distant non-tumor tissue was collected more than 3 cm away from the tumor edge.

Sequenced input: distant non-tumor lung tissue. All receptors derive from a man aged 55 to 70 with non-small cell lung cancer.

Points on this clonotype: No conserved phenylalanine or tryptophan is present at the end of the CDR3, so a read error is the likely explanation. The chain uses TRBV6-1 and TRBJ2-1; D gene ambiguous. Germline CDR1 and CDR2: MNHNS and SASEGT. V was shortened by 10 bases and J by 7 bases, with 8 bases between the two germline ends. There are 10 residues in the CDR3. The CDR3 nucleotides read TGTGCCATAATGAATAATGAGCAGTTCCTC. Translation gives CAIMNNEQFL.

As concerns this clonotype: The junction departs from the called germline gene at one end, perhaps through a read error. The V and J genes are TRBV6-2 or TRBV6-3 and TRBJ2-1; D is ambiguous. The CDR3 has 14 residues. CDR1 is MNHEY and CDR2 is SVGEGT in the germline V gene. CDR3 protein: CDSSRPGSYNEQFF. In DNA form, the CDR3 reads TGTGACAGCAGTAGGCCAGGCTCCTACAATGAGCAGTTCTTC.

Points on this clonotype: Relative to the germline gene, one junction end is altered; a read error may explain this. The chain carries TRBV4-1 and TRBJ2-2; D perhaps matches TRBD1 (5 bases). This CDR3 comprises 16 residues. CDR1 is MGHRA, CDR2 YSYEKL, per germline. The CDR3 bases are TGCGCCAGCAGCCAAGTAACGACAGCTAACACCCGGGAGCTGTTTTTT. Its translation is CASSQVTTANTRELFF.